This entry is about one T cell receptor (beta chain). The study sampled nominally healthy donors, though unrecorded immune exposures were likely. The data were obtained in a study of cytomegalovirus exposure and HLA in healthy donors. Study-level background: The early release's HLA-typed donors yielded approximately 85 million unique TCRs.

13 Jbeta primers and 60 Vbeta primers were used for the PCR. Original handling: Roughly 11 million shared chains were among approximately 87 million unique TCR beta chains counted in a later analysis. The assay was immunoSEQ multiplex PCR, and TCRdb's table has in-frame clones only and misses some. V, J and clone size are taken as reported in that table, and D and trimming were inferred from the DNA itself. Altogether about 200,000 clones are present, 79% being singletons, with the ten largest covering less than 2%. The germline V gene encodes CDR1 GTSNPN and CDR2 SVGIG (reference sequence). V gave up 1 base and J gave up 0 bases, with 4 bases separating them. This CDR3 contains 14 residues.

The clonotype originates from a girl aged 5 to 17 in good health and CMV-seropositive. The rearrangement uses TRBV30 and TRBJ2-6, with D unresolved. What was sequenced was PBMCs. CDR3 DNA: TGTGCCTGGAGTGACGGCTCTGGGGCCAACGTCCTGACTTTC. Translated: CAWSDGSGANVLTF.